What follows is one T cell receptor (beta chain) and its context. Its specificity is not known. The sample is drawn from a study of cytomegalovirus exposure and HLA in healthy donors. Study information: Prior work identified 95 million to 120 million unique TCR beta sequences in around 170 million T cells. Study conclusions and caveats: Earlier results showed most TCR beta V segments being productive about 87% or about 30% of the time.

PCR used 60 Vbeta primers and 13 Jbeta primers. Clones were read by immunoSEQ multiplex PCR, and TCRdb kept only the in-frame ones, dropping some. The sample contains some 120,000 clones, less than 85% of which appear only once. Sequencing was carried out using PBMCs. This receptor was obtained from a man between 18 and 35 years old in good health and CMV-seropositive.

CDR3 amino acids: CASRRRESGEQYF. The DNA for the CDR3 is TGTGCCAGCAGGAGGCGGGAATCAGGGGAGCAGTACTTC. The chain employs TRBV2 and TRBJ2-7, with D perhaps TRBD2 (6 bases). Trimming cost V 6 bases and J 7 bases, with 16 bases left between them. In germline, CDR1 is SNHLY, CDR2 FYNNEI. The CDR3 runs to 13 residues.